These T cell receptor beta chains were read from a single sample in a study of T cell changes during pregnancy in multiple sclerosis. Data came from immunoSEQ multiplex PCR; TCRdb stores just in-frame clones and leaves some out. This table holds almost 40,000 clones, 90% to 95% found once. This material consisted of CD4+ T cells from peripheral blood mononuclear cells, taken in the second trimester of pregnancy. Receptors were obtained from a female donor in good health, enrolled as a control in a pregnancy study. Each CDR3 is given with its conserved first and last residue. A D gene is named only where the DNA matches it firmly. A row's size may be missing; if present it is once, few, many or a size class.

>TRBV6-5|14|.|.|TRBJ2-3
TGTGCCAGCAGTTCGGAGGTTTGGACAGATACGCAGTATTTT
CASSSEVWTDTQYF
>TRBV6-1|13|.|.|TRBJ1-3
TGTGCCAGCAGCGTCGACCAGGGTTACACCATATATTTT
CASSVDQGYTIYF
>TRBV7-8|13|.|.|TRBJ1-3
TGTGCCAGCAGCTTCTCTCCTGGAAACACCATATATTTT
CASSFSPGNTIYF
>TRBV5-6|16|.|TRBD2|TRBJ2-1
TGTGCCAGCAGCCTTCTAGCGGGGGGGCTATACAATGAGCAGTTCTTC
CASSLLAGGLYNEQFF
>TRBV7-9|13|.|.|TRBJ1-1
TGTGCCAGCAGCTCAGGACAGAACACTGAAGCTTTCTTT
CASSSGQNTEAFF
>TRBV7-2|14|.|.|TRBJ2-7
TGTGCCAGCAGCTTAGGGCCGGGTCCGTACGAGCAGTACTTC
CASSLGPGPYEQYF
>TRBV4-3|19|.|TRBD2|TRBJ2-6
TGCGCCAGCAGCCCATCGCCCAGCGGGGGGGCGGGAGGGGCCAACGTCCTGACTTTC
CASSPSPSGGAGGANVLTF
>TRBV7-8|16|.|.|TRBJ2-2
TGTGCCAGCAGCTTAGCGCGGCTTGAGAACACCGGGGAGCTGTTTTTT
CASSLARLENTGELFF
>TRBV5-1|20|once|TRBD1|TRBJ1-6
TGCGCCAGCAGCCGCGAAGTCCGGACAGGGTTTCCCTCCTATAATTCACCCCTCCACTTT
CASSREVRTGFPSYNSPLHF
>TRBV29-1|15|.|TRBD1|TRBJ1-1
TGCAGCGTTGAGGACAGGGGGTTCGGGAACACTGAAGCTTTCTTT
CSVEDRGFGNTEAFF
>TRBV5-5|12|.|.|TRBJ1-2
TGTGCCAGCAGCTTGGGGGGAGGTGGCTACACCTTC
CASSLGGGGYTF
>TRBV20-1|10|.|.|TRBJ2-5
TGCAGTGCTAGCAAAGAGACCCAGTACTTC
CSASKETQYF
>TRBV6-5|14|.|TRBD1|TRBJ2-7
TGTGCCAGCAGCCTACAGGGGCCCTCTACCGAGCAGTACTTC
CASSLQGPSTEQYF
>TRBV9|13|.|.|TRBJ1-2
TGTGCCAGCAGAGACATGGCTGGCATTGGCTACACCTTC
CASRDMAGIGYTF
>TRBV4-1|17|.|TRBD2|TRBJ2-3
TGCGCCAGCAGCCAAGACCCCGGGACTAGCGGGCCAGATACGCAGTATTTT
CASSQDPGTSGPDTQYF
>TRBV7-6|17|.|.|TRBJ2-1
TGTGCCAGCAGCCTCGGGGGACGGCGAAGTGGGTTTCATGAGCAGTTCTTC
CASSLGGRRSGFHEQFF
>TRBV30|15|once|.|TRBJ1-6
TGTGCCTGGAGTGCCCTACAGCTGGTTAATTCACCCCTCCACTTT
CAWSALQLVNSPLHF
>TRBV11-2|16|.|TRBD1|TRBJ2-5
TGTGCCAGCAGCTTAGATGCCAGGGGGCGAGGAGAGACCCAGTACTTC
CASSLDARGRGETQYF
>TRBV11-2|12|.|.|TRBJ2-7
TGTGCCAGCAGCTTAGAAGGGACTCCTCGACACTTC
CASSLEGTPRHF
>TRBV15|13|.|.|TRBJ1-2
TGTGCCACCAGCAGAGGGGAGGACTATGGCTACACCTTC
CATSRGEDYGYTF
>TRBV28|15|.|.|TRBJ1-1
TGTGCCAGCAGTCTCCTAGTATTGGGGAACACTGAAGCTTTCTTT
CASSLLVLGNTEAFF
>TRBV19|13|.|.|TRBJ1-2
TGTGCCAGTAGTATAGTTTCAGGGAACGGCTACACCTTC
CASSIVSGNGYTF
>TRBV4-3|14|.|TRBD1|TRBJ2-1
TGCGCCAGCAGCCAAAGGACAGGGGCCAATGAGCAGTTCTTC
CASSQRTGANEQFF
>TRBV19|14|.|.|TRBJ1-4
TGTGCCAGTAGTATCGGGACATATAATGAAAAACTGTTTTTT
CASSIGTYNEKLFF
>TRBV7-2|12|.|.|TRBJ1-2
TGTGCCAGCAGCCCAAACTCTTATGGCTACACCTTC
CASSPNSYGYTF
>TRBV5-1|16|.|TRBD1|TRBJ1-2
TGCGCCAGCAGCTTGAAGGCAGGGGGCGCCCCGGGCGGCTACACCTTC
CASSLKAGGAPGGYTF
>TRBV19|14|.|TRBD1|TRBJ2-2
TGTGCCAGTAAACGGGACAGCCGGCCTGGGGAGCTGTTTTTT
CASKRDSRPGELFF
>TRBV4-3|15|.|.|TRBJ2-6
TGCGCCAGCAGCCAAGATACTCTTGGGGCCAACGTCCTGACTTTC
CASSQDTLGANVLTF
>TRBV7-9|15|.|TRBD1|TRBJ2-2
TGTGCCAGCAGCCACCGGGACAGGAACACCGGGGAGCTGTTTTTT
CASSHRDRNTGELFF
>TRBV6-1|11|.|.|TRBJ1-1
TGTGCCACCCTTTTGAACACTGAAGCTTTCTTT
CATLLNTEAFF
>TRBV5-3|16|.|.|TRBJ2-7
TGTGCCAGAAGCCGCGGAGGGAACACGAAAACCTACGAGCAGTACTTC
CARSRGGNTKTYEQYF
>TRBV29-1|15|.|.|TRBJ1-1
TGCAGCGTTGAAGATACGACATTCATGAACACTGAAGCTTTCTTT
CSVEDTTFMNTEAFF
>TRBV14|16|.|TRBD2|TRBJ2-3
TGTGCCAGCAGCCAAGTAGGACTAGCGGGCACAGATACGCAGTATTTT
CASSQVGLAGTDTQYF
>TRBV7-8|17|.|.|TRBJ1-5
TGTGCCAGCAGCTTAAGAGCGAGGGCGGGTAGCAATCAGCCCCAGCATTTT
CASSLRARAGSNQPQHF
>TRBV19|12|few|.|TRBJ1-1
TGTGCCAGTAGTCCGCCGGACACTGAAGCTTTCTTT
CASSPPDTEAFF
>TRBV7-3|17|.|TRBD1|TRBJ1-2
TGTGCCAGCAGCTTAAGTCCCCTTAAGACAGGGCTGGGGGGCTACACCTTC
CASSLSPLKTGLGGYTF
>TRBV29-1|15|.|TRBD2|TRBJ2-1
TGCAGCGCCCGACGTACCGGGACTAGCGGGAATGAGCAGTTCTTC
CSARRTGTSGNEQFF
>TRBV28|14|.|.|TRBJ1-1
TGTGCCAGCCCCCCTCAGAGACACGCCACTGAAGCTTTCTTT
CASPPQRHATEAFF
>TRBV18|16|few|TRBD1|TRBJ1-6
TGTGCCAGCCGTTTACAGGGGGCAACCTATAATTCACCCCTCCACTTT
CASRLQGATYNSPLHF
>TRBV4-1|15|.|.|TRBJ2-1
TGCGCCAGCAGCCAAGATCGTGCAGGGGTAAATGAGCAGTTCTTC
CASSQDRAGVNEQFF
>TRBV6-1|15|.|TRBD1|TRBJ1-5
TGTGCCAGCAGCAGGACAGGGGGATCCAATCAGCCCCAGCATTTT
CASSRTGGSNQPQHF
>TRBV2|18|.|TRBD1|TRBJ1-1
TGTGCCAGCAGTGAAGCGGATGGCAGGGGGCTGGGGGACACTGAAGCTTTCTTT
CASSEADGRGLGDTEAFF
>TRBV28|11|once|.|TRBJ2-7
TGTGCCAGCAGTTTCCAGGGCAGGACCCAGTTC
CASSFQGRTQF
>TRBV6-5|15|.|TRBD2|TRBJ2-1
TGTGCCAGCAGTTATCATAGCGGGGGCCGGAACGAGCAGTTCTTC
CASSYHSGGRNEQFF